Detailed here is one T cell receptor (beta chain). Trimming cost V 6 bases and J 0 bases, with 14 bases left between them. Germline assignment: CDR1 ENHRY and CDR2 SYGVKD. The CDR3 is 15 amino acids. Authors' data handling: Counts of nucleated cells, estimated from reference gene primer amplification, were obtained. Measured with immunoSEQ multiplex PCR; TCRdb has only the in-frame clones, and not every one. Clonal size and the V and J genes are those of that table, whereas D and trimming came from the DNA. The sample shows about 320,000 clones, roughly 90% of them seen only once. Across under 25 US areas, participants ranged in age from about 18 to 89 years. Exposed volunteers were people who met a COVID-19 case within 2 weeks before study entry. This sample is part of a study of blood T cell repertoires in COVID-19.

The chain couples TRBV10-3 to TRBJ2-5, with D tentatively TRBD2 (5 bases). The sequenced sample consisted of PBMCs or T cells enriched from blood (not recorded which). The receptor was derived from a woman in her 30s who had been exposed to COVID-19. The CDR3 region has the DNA TGTGCCATCAGCGACTCAGAGCGGTACCAAGAGACCCAGTACTTC. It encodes CAISDSERYQETQYF.